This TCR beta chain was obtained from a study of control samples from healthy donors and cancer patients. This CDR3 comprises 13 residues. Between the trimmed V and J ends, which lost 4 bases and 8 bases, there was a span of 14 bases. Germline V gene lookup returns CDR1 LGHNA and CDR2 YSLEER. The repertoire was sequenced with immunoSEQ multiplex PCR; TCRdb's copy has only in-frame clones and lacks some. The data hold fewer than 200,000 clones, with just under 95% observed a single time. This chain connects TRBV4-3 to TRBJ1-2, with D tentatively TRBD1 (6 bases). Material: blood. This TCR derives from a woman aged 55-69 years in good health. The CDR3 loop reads CASSLGGSGGYTF. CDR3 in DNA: TGCGCCAGCAGCCTAGGGGGGAGTGGAGGCTACACCTTC.